Listed below are T cell receptor beta chains from one sample, sequenced in a study of blood T cell repertoires in COVID-19. Sequencing used immunoSEQ multiplex PCR; TCRdb keeps in-frame clones, though not all of them. Found here are about 260,000 clones, about 89% of them singletons; the top ten hold about 10%. The sample was peripheral blood. These receptor sequences come from a middle-aged man who had recovered from COVID-19. Both conserved end residues are part of each CDR3. The D gene is left open where the match is weak. A clone size is listed for some rows: how often the clone was seen (once, few, many), or a class if it is expanded.

cdr3_length: 15
clone_size: .
j_call: TRBJ2-5
v_call: TRBV19
d_call: TRBD2
cdr3_nt: TGTGCCAGTACTAAACTAGCGGGGGGCCAAGAGACCCAGTACTTC
cdr3_aa: CASTKLAGGQETQYF

cdr3_length: 14
clone_size: .
j_call: TRBJ1-5
v_call: TRBV19
d_call: .
cdr3_nt: TGTGCCAGTAGTGTACAGGGTAACAATCAGCCCCAGCATTTT
cdr3_aa: CASSVQGNNQPQHF

cdr3_length: 16
clone_size: .
j_call: TRBJ2-5
v_call: TRBV2
d_call: TRBD1
cdr3_nt: TGTGCCAGCAGTGTAGGGGACAGGGTGGGTGAAGAGACCCAGTACTTC
cdr3_aa: CASSVGDRVGEETQYF

cdr3_length: 14
clone_size: .
j_call: TRBJ1-5
v_call: TRBV18
d_call: .
cdr3_nt: TGTGCCAGCTCCTCCAGGGATAGCAATCAGCCCCAGCATTTT
cdr3_aa: CASSSRDSNQPQHF

cdr3_length: 14
clone_size: .
j_call: TRBJ2-3
v_call: TRBV7-6
d_call: .
cdr3_nt: TGTGCCAGCAGCTTAGGTCCCTCCACAGATACGCAGTATTTT
cdr3_aa: CASSLGPSTDTQYF

cdr3_length: 21
clone_size: .
j_call: TRBJ2-1
v_call: TRBV3-1/TRBV3-2
d_call: TRBD2
cdr3_nt: TGTGCCAGCAGCCAAGATCGTCTCTGCGGGAGAGGGTCCCGAGCCTACAATGAGCAGTTCTTC
cdr3_aa: CASSQDRLCGRGSRAYNEQFF

cdr3_length: 13
clone_size: .
j_call: TRBJ2-7
v_call: TRBV25-1
d_call: TRBD1
cdr3_nt: TGTGCCAGCAGGGGACAGGGGGCGTACGAGCAGTACTTC
cdr3_aa: CASRGQGAYEQYF

cdr3_length: 14
clone_size: .
j_call: TRBJ1-1
v_call: TRBV7-2
d_call: .
cdr3_nt: TGTGCCAGCAGCTTATTGGCCTTTAACACTGAAGCTTTCTTT
cdr3_aa: CASSLLAFNTEAFF

cdr3_length: 15
clone_size: .
j_call: TRBJ1-5
v_call: TRBV7-2
d_call: .
cdr3_nt: TGTGCCAGCAGCTTAGACAGGGCTAGCAATCAGCCCCAGCATTTT
cdr3_aa: CASSLDRASNQPQHF

cdr3_length: 15
clone_size: .
j_call: TRBJ2-1
v_call: TRBV4-3
d_call: .
cdr3_nt: TGCGCCAGCAGCCGAATCTCGCGGAGATTCGATGAGCAGTTCTTC
cdr3_aa: CASSRISRRFDEQFF

cdr3_length: 14
clone_size: .
j_call: TRBJ2-1
v_call: TRBV5-1
d_call: .
cdr3_nt: TGCGCCAGCAGCTTGGCGGCAGGGAACAATGAGCAGTTCTTC
cdr3_aa: CASSLAAGNNEQFF

cdr3_length: 13
clone_size: .
j_call: TRBJ2-1
v_call: TRBV12-3/TRBV12-4
d_call: TRBD2
cdr3_nt: TGTGCCAGCAGATCGCGGCCGGGGACTAGACAGTTCTTC
cdr3_aa: CASRSRPGTRQFF

cdr3_length: 14
clone_size: .
j_call: TRBJ2-5
v_call: TRBV5-4
d_call: .
cdr3_nt: TGTGCCAGCAGCTCGTCCGCGATGGTAGAGACCCAGTACTTC
cdr3_aa: CASSSSAMVETQYF

cdr3_length: 14
clone_size: .
j_call: TRBJ2-7
v_call: TRBV7-8
d_call: .
cdr3_nt: TGTGCCAGCAGCTCGCGGCTCAGGGAATACGAGCAGTACTTC
cdr3_aa: CASSSRLREYEQYF

cdr3_length: 13
clone_size: .
j_call: TRBJ2-1
v_call: TRBV24-1
d_call: TRBD2
cdr3_nt: TGTGCCACCGGGACTAGCGGGAGGAATGAGCAGTTCTTC
cdr3_aa: CATGTSGRNEQFF

cdr3_length: 13
clone_size: .
j_call: TRBJ1-1
v_call: TRBV6-5
d_call: .
cdr3_nt: TGTGCCAGCACCGGGGGGAGAAACACTGAAGCTTTCTTT
cdr3_aa: CASTGGRNTEAFF

cdr3_length: 12
clone_size: once
j_call: TRBJ2-1
v_call: TRBV30
d_call: TRBD2
cdr3_nt: TGTGCCTGGAGTTTAACGGGAGGGGAGCAGTTCTTC
cdr3_aa: CAWSLTGGEQFF

cdr3_length: 14
clone_size: .
j_call: TRBJ1-2
v_call: TRBV6-5
d_call: .
cdr3_nt: TGTGCCAGCAGTTACCAGGACACTGCCTATGGCTACACCTTC
cdr3_aa: CASSYQDTAYGYTF

cdr3_length: 15
clone_size: once
j_call: TRBJ2-7
v_call: TRBV4-2
d_call: .
cdr3_nt: TGTGCCAGCAGGCGGGCGGCAGGGGTCTCCTACGAGCAGTACTTC
cdr3_aa: CASRRAAGVSYEQYF

cdr3_length: 12
clone_size: .
j_call: TRBJ2-7
v_call: TRBV20-1
d_call: .
cdr3_nt: TGCAGTGCTAGTCAGGCAGCCTACGAGCAGTACTTC
cdr3_aa: CSASQAAYEQYF

cdr3_length: 13
clone_size: .
j_call: TRBJ1-6
v_call: TRBV6-5
d_call: .
cdr3_nt: TGTGCCAGCAGTTTCGCCGACAAGTCACCCCTCCACTTT
cdr3_aa: CASSFADKSPLHF

cdr3_length: 14
clone_size: .
j_call: TRBJ2-2
v_call: TRBV5-4
d_call: .
cdr3_nt: TGTGCCAGCAGCTTGACAGGGCCCACCGGGGAGCTGTTTTTT
cdr3_aa: CASSLTGPTGELFF

cdr3_length: 13
clone_size: .
j_call: TRBJ1-3
v_call: TRBV7-9
d_call: .
cdr3_nt: TGTGCCAGCAGTTCAGGGGATGGAAACACCATATATTTT
cdr3_aa: CASSSGDGNTIYF

cdr3_length: 13
clone_size: .
j_call: TRBJ2-4
v_call: TRBV6-5
d_call: TRBD1
cdr3_nt: TGTGCCAGCAGCCGTGGACAGGGAAACATTCAGTACTTC
cdr3_aa: CASSRGQGNIQYF

cdr3_length: 15
clone_size: .
j_call: TRBJ1-2
v_call: TRBV14
d_call: .
cdr3_nt: TGTGCCAGCAGCCCGGACAGCAGACCGAACTATGGCTACACCTTC
cdr3_aa: CASSPDSRPNYGYTF

cdr3_length: 19
clone_size: .
j_call: TRBJ2-3
v_call: TRBV9
d_call: TRBD2
cdr3_nt: TGTGCCAGCAGCGCAAAGGGACTAGCGGGAGGACGAGACACAGATACGCAGTATTTT
cdr3_aa: CASSAKGLAGGRDTDTQYF

cdr3_length: 16
clone_size: .
j_call: TRBJ2-3
v_call: TRBV3-1/TRBV3-2
d_call: TRBD2
cdr3_nt: TGTGCCAGCAGCCCGAATACTAGCGGACGGAGGAATACGCAGTATTTT
cdr3_aa: CASSPNTSGRRNTQYF

cdr3_length: 16
clone_size: .
j_call: TRBJ1-1
v_call: TRBV5-1
d_call: TRBD1
cdr3_nt: TGCGCCAGCAGTTCGCGGACAGGGCGAGGGGTGACTGAAGCTTTCTTT
cdr3_aa: CASSSRTGRGVTEAFF

cdr3_length: 15
clone_size: .
j_call: TRBJ2-1
v_call: TRBV27
d_call: TRBD1
cdr3_nt: TGTGCCAGCAGCCCCGACAGGGGGCCCTACAATGAGCAGTTCTTC
cdr3_aa: CASSPDRGPYNEQFF

cdr3_length: 13
clone_size: .
j_call: TRBJ2-3
v_call: TRBV12-3/TRBV12-4
d_call: TRBD2
cdr3_nt: TGTGCCAGCAGGTCTAGCGGGATAGATACGCAGTATTTT
cdr3_aa: CASRSSGIDTQYF